A single sample is the source of the 9 T cell receptor beta chains below, sequenced in a study of blood T cell repertoires in COVID-19. Generated by immunoSEQ multiplex PCR, the TCRdb table keeps only in-frame clones and is missing some. The table lists roughly 250,000 clones, approximately 86% of them singletons. The sequenced sample was peripheral blood. The receptors originated from a woman of 80 years or more with active or convalescent COVID-19.

The rearrangement joins TRBV18 to TRBJ1-3; D not resolved. Trimming shortened V by 6 bases and J by 0 bases, and 12 bases separated the two germline ends. The V gene's germline CDR1 is KGHSH and CDR2 LQKENI. The CDR3 is 15 residues long. The CDR3 protein is CASSPLRDSGNTIYF. CDR3 coding DNA: TGTGCCAGCTCCCCGCTCCGGGACTCTGGAAACACCATATATTTT.

This clone was found once. The rearrangement uses TRBV3-1 (or the pseudogene TRBV3-2) and TRBJ1-5, with D unclear. Germline V gives CDR1 LGHDT, CDR2 YNNKEL (reference sequence). V gave up 0 bases and J gave up 6 bases, with 6 bases separating them. CDR3 length: 13 residues. CDR3 region: CASSQDRFQPQHF. The CDR3 DNA sequence: TGTGCCAGCAGCCAAGACCGGTTTCAGCCCCAGCATTTT.

The chain couples TRBV4-2 to TRBJ2-1; TRBD2 matches at 15 bases. The CDR3 extends over 17 amino acids. The V and J ends lost 4 bases and 8 bases, in that order; junction bases with no gene match: 9. Germline CDR1 and CDR2: LGHNA and YNFKEQ. The CDR3 bases are TGTGCCAGCAGCCGATACGGGACTAGCGGGAGGAGGGATGAGCAGTTCTTC. It codes for CASSRYGTSGRRDEQFF.

This chain joins TRBV29-1 and TRBJ1-5; 8 positions agree with TRBD1. The CDR3 runs 13 residues. J was trimmed by 1 base and V by 7 bases; bases with no gene match: 3. From germline, CDR1 is SQVTM and CDR2 ANQGSEA. The CDR3 nucleotides read TGCAGCGCAGGGGGCGCGAGCAATCAGCCCCAGCATTTT. Encoded protein: CSAGGASNQPQHF.

The chain has TRBV19 and TRBJ2-2, with D maybe TRBD1 (6 bases). CDR3 length: 14 amino acids. The V gene lost 6 bases and the J gene lost 3 bases, with 11 bases spanning the gap. The germline gives CDR1 LNHDA, CDR2 SQIVND (reference sequence). In nucleotides, the CDR3 is TGTGCCAGTAGAACAGGGTGGGACACCGGGGAGCTGTTTTTT. Translated, it gives CASRTGWDTGELFF.

The rearrangement uses TRBV28 and TRBJ1-5; 10 bases align to TRBD1. In germline, CDR1 is MDHEN, CDR2 SYDVKM. The CDR3 consists of 16 residues. V trimming: 7 bases; J trimming: 4 bases; junction bases outside the gene matches: 10. The CDR3 is CASIQSPGQGNQPQHF. CDR3 nucleotides: TGTGCCAGCATACAAAGCCCGGGACAGGGGAATCAGCCCCAGCATTTT.

There are many counts of this clone. This chain links TRBV3-1 (or the pseudogene TRBV3-2) with TRBJ2-3, with D perhaps TRBD1 (7 bases). This CDR3 has 15 residues. CDR1 and CDR2 (germline): LGHDT, YNNKEL (reference sequence). V was pared by 4 bases and J by 5 bases, with 16 bases between. CDR3 nucleotides: TGTGCCAGCAGCCGCGGGACCGGGACAGAAGATACGCAGTATTTT. Translated, it gives CASSRGTGTEDTQYF.

The chain joins TRBV7-9 to TRBJ2-7; 13 bases fit TRBD2. Germline values: CDR1 SEHNR, CDR2 FQNEAQ (reference sequence). The CDR3 is 14 residues long. The V segment lost 5 bases and the J segment 6 bases; nucleotides outside the gene matches: 4. The CDR3 DNA reads as TGTGCCAGCAGCGCACGACTAGCGGGAGGCGAGCAGTACTTC. Protein: CASSARLAGGEQYF. The whole variable domain, filled in from reference TRBV7-9 and TRBJ2-7, reads DTGVSQNPRHKITKRGQNVTFRCDPISEHNRLYWYRQTLGQGPEFLTYFQNEAQLEKSRLLSDRFSAERPKGSFSTLEIQRTEQGDSAMYLCASSARLAGGEQYFGPGTRLTVT.

The J gene is TRBJ1-5, the V gene TRBV2; 7 positions agree with TRBD1. Trimming cost V 5 bases and J 3 bases; bases outside gene matches: 4. Germline CDR1 reads SNHLY; CDR2 reads FYNNEI. CDR3 length equals 14 residues. CDR3 sequence (DNA): TGTGCCAGCAGTATCGGACAGGTCAATCAGCCCCAGCATTTT. The encoded protein is CASSIGQVNQPQHF.